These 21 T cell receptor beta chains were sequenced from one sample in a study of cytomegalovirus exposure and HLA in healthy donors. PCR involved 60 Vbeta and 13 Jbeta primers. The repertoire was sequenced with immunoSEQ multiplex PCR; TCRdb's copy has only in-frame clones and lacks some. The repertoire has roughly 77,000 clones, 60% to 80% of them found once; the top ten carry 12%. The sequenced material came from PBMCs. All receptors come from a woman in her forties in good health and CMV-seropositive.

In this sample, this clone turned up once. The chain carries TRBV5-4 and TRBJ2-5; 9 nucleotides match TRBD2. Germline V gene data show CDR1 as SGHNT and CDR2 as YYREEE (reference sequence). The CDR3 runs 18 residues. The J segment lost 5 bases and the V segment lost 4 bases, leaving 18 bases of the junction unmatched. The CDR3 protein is CASSPDRWERGVGETQYF. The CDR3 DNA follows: TGTGCCAGCAGCCCGGACAGGTGGGAGCGGGGGGTAGGTGAGACCCAGTACTTC.

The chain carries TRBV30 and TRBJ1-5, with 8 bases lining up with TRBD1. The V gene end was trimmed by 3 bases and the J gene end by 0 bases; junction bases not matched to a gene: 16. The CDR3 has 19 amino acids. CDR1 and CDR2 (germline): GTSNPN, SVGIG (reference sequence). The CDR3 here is CAWSELRTGPENSNQPQHF. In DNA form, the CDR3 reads TGTGCCTGGAGCGAGCTCCGGACAGGGCCAGAAAATAGCAATCAGCCCCAGCATTTT.

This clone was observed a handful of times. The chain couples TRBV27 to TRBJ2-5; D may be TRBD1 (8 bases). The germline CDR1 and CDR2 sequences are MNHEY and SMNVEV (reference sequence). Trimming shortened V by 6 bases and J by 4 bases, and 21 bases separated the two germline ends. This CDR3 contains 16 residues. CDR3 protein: CASSLRAQGGVETQYF. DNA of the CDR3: TGTGCCAGCAGCTTAAGGGCACAGGGGGGGGTAGAGACCCAGTACTTC.

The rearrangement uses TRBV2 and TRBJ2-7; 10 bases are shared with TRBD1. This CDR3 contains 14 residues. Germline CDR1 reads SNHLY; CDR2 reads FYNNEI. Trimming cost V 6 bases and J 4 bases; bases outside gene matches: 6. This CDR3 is CASRSPDRGYEQYF. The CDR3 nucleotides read TGTGCCAGCAGGAGTCCGGACAGGGGGTACGAGCAGTACTTC.

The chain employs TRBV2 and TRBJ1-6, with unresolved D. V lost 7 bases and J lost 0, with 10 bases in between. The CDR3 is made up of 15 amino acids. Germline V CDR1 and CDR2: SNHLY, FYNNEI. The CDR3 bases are TGTGCCAGCACAGCGGTCGCCTCCTATAATTCACCCCTCCACTTT. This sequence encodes CASTAVASYNSPLHF.

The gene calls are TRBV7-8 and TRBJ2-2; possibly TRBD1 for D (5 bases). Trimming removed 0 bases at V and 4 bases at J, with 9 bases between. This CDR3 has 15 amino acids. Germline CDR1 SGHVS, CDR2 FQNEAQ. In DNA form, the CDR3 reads TGTGCCAGCAGCTTAGCAAGACAGTCCACCGGGGAGCTGTTTTTT. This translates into CASSLARQSTGELFF.

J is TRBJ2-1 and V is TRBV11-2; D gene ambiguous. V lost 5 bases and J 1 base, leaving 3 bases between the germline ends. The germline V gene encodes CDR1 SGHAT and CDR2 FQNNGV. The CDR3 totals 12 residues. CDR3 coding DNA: TGTGCCAGCAGCCCGTCCTACAATGAGCAGTTCTTC. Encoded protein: CASSPSYNEQFF.

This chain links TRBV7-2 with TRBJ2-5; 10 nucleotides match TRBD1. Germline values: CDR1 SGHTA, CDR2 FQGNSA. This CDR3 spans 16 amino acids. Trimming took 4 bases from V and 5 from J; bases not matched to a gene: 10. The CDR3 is CASSSTAGTGVETQYF. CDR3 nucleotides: TGTGCCAGCAGCTCTACTGCCGGGACAGGGGTTGAGACCCAGTACTTC.

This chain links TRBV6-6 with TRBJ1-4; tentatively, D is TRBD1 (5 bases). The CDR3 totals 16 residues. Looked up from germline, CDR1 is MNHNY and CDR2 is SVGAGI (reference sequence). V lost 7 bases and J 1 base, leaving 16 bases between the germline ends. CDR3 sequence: CASTLDGGGTNEKLFF. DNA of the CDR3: TGTGCCAGCACCCTCGATGGGGGGGGAACTAATGAAAAACTGTTTTTT.

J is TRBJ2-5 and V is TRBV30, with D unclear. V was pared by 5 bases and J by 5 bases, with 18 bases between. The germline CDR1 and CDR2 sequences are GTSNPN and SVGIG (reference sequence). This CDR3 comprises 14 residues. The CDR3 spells CAWGPGREYETQYF. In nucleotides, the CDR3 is TGTGCCTGGGGGCCAGGCCGAGAGTATGAGACCCAGTACTTC.

The CDR3 DNA reads as TGTGCCAGCAGTGAAGAGACAGCCCTAGGCGGCAATCAGCCCCAGCATTTT. Its protein product is CASSEETALGGNQPQHF. V and J are TRBV2 and TRBJ1-5; tentatively, D is TRBD1 (5 bases). Trimming removed 1 base from V and 2 bases from J, with 15 bases in between. This CDR3 has 17 amino acids. Per germline, CDR1 SNHLY and CDR2 FYNNEI.

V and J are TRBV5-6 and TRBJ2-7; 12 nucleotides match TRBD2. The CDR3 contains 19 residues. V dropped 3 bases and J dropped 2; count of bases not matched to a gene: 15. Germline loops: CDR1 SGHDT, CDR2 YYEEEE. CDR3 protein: CASSWTLGRLAGETYEQYF. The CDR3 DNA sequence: TGTGCCAGCAGCTGGACCTTGGGAAGACTAGCGGGGGAAACCTACGAGCAGTACTTC.

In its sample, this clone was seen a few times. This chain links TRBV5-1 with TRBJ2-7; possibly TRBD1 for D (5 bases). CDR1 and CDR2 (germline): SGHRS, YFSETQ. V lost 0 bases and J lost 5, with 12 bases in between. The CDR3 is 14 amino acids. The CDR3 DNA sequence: TGCGCCAGCAGCTTGGAGTCCCTCAGGGACGAGCAGTACTTC. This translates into CASSLESLRDEQYF.

The CDR3, as DNA: TGTGCCAGCAGCCGCGACGGGAGCGGGGGGGCTTCAGATACGCAGTATTTT. Encoded protein: CASSRDGSGGASDTQYF. V usage is TRBV11-3 and J usage is TRBJ2-3, with 10 positions matching TRBD2. This CDR3 region has 17 residues. CDR1 SGHNT and CDR2 YENEEA come from the germline V gene. V lost 5 bases, J lost 4 bases, and 12 bases stayed unmatched.

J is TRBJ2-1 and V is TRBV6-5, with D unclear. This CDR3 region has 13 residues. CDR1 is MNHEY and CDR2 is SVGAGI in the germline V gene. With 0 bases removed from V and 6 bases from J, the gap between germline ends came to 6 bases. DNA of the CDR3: TGTGCCAGCAGTTACTCGCGGTTCAATGAGCAGTTCTTC. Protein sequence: CASSYSRFNEQFF.

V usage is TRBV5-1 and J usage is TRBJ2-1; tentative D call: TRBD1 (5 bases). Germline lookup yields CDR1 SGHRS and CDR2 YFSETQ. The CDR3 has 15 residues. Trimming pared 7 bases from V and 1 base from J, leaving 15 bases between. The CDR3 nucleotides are TGCGCCAGCTCTTTTGGGCGACAGTCCTACAATGAGCAGTTCTTC. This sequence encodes CASSFGRQSYNEQFF.

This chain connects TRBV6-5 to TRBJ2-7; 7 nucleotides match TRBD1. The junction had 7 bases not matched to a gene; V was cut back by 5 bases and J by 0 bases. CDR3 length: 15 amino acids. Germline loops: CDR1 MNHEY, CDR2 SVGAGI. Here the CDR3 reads CASSTTGFFSYEQYF. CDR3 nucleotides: TGTGCCAGCAGTACGACAGGGTTCTTCTCCTACGAGCAGTACTTC.

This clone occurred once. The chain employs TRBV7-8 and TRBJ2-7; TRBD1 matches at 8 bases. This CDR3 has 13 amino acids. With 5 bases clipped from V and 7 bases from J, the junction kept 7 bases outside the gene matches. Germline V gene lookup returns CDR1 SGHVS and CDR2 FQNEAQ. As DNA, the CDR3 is TGTGCCAGCAGCATAAACGACAGGGGAGAGCAGTACTTC. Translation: CASSINDRGEQYF. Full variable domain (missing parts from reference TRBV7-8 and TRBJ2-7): GAGVSQSPRYKVAKRGQDVALRCDPISGHVSLFWYQQALGQGPEFLTYFQNEAQLDKSGLPSDRFFAERPEGSVSTLKIQRTQQEDSAVYLCASSINDRGEQYFGPGTRLTVT.

The CDR3 sequence: CASSLAAKRGINNEQFF. DNA of the CDR3: TGTGCCAGCAGCTTGGCCGCCAAGCGGGGGATCAACAATGAGCAGTTCTTC. V is TRBV5-4 and J is TRBJ2-1, with 8 bases lining up with TRBD2. The junction had 10 bases not matched to a gene; V was cut back by 0 bases and J by 5 bases. The germline gives CDR1 SGHNT, CDR2 YYREEE (reference sequence). This CDR3 contains 17 residues.

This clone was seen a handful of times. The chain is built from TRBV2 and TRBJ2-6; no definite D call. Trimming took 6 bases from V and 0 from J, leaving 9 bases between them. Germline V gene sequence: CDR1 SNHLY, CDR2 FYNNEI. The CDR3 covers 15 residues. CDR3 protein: CASSLLSSGANVLTF. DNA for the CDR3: TGTGCCAGCAGCCTCCTTAGCTCTGGGGCCAACGTCCTGACTTTC.

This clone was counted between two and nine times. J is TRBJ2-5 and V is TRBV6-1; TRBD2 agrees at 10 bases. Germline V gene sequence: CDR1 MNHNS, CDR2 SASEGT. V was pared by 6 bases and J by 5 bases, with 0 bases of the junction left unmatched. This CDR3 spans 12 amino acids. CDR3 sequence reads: CASRTSGETQYF. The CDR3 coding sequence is TGTGCCAGCAGGACTAGCGGGGAGACCCAGTACTTC.